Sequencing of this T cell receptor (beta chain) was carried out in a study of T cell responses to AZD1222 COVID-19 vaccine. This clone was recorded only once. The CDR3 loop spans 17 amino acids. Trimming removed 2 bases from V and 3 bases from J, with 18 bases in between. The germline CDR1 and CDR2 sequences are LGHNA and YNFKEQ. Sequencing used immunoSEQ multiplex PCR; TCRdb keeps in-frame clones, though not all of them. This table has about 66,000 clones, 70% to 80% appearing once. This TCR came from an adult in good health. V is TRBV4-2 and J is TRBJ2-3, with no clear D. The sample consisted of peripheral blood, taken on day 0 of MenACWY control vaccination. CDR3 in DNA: TGTGCCAGCAGCCAACAAGCTAGGGTTTCCGGGACAGATACGCAGTATTTT. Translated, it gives CASSQQARVSGTDTQYF.